Below, 14 T cell receptor beta chains from the same sample are listed, as sequenced in a study of blood T cell repertoires in COVID-19. This table comes from immunoSEQ multiplex PCR, and its TCRdb copy is limited to in-frame clones, with some not included. Of some 450,000 clones detected, about nine tenths appear once; the ten largest clones hold roughly 12%. What was sequenced was peripheral blood. These receptors all come from a woman in her 50s with COVID-19, enrolled during active disease.

The V gene is TRBV5-1, the J gene TRBJ2-7; 10 positions agree with TRBD2. This CDR3 region has 16 residues. V gave up 0 bases and J gave up 2 bases; unmatched junction bases: 5. Germline-derived CDR1 and CDR2 are SGHRS and YFSETQ. CDR3 residues: CASSLVELAGAYEQYF. Here the CDR3 DNA reads TGCGCCAGCAGCTTGGTTGAGCTAGCGGGGGCCTACGAGCAGTACTTC.

The V and J genes are TRBV2 and TRBJ1-1, with a weak D call TRBD1 (6 bases). With 4 bases removed from V and 2 bases from J, the gap between germline ends came to 8 bases. This CDR3 spans 13 amino acids. From germline, CDR1 is SNHLY and CDR2 FYNNEI. The CDR3 DNA reads as TGTGCCAGCAGTGGGGACATTAACACTGAAGCTTTCTTT. The encoded protein is CASSGDINTEAFF.

CDR3 residues: CASSPRTSGNTGELFF. In DNA, the CDR3 is TGCGCCAGCAGCCCCCGGACTAGCGGAAACACCGGGGAGCTGTTTTTT. The chain combines TRBV5-1 with TRBJ2-2; 10 bases fit TRBD2. The CDR3 is made up of 16 amino acids. The junction had 5 bases not matched to a gene; V was cut back by 4 bases and J by 2 bases. Germline CDR1 SGHRS, CDR2 YFSETQ.

The chain has TRBV6-5 and TRBJ2-7, with 8 bases aligning to TRBD1. V shed 10 bases, J shed 5 bases, and the junction held 10 bases outside the gene matches. The CDR3 is 13 amino acids. Germline V gene sequence: CDR1 MNHEY, CDR2 SVGAGI. CDR3 loop: CAIQQGGSDEQYF. CDR3 nucleotide sequence: TGTGCCATTCAACAGGGGGGCTCGGACGAGCAGTACTTC.

This clone was seen only a few times. The V gene is TRBV19, the J gene TRBJ2-3; D is unclear. This CDR3 comprises 11 residues. Germline V gene data show CDR1 as LNHDA and CDR2 as SQIVND (reference sequence). Trimming stripped 4 bases from V and 6 bases from J, with 5 bases between. This chain's CDR3 is CASSTEDTQYF. The CDR3 DNA reads as TGTGCCAGTAGTACGGAGGATACGCAGTATTTT.

This chain joins TRBV30 and TRBJ1-6; weak D call: TRBD1 (5 bases). The germline V and J ends were trimmed by 2 bases and 10 bases, with 12 bases remaining between them. Germline CDR1 is GTSNPN and CDR2 is SVGIG (reference sequence). This CDR3 spans 13 amino acids. The CDR3 region is CAWSKGMGSPLHF. As DNA, the CDR3 is TGTGCCTGGAGTAAGGGGATGGGATCACCCCTCCACTTT. The whole variable domain, remainder taken from reference TRBV30 and TRBJ1-6, is SQTIHQWPATLVQPVGSPLSLECTVEGTSNPNLYWYRQAAGRGLQLLFYSVGIGQISSEVPQNLSASRPQDRQFILSSKKLLLSDSGFYLCAWSKGMGSPLHFGNGTRLTVT.

This clone showed up just once. The V call is TRBV5-4, the J call TRBJ2-3, with TRBD1 matching 8 bases. CDR1 SGHNT and CDR2 YYREEE come from the germline V gene (reference sequence). The V segment lost 3 bases and the J segment 4 bases; nucleotides outside the gene matches: 13. This CDR3 is 17 amino acids long. CDR3 sequence reads: CASSSNRQGPGADTQYF. Here the CDR3 DNA reads TGTGCCAGCAGCTCTAACCGACAGGGGCCGGGGGCAGATACGCAGTATTTT.

This chain links TRBV24-1 with TRBJ1-6; unclear D gene. The germline V and J ends were trimmed by 3 bases and 3 bases, with 14 bases remaining between them. The CDR3 totals 17 residues. Germline V CDR1 and CDR2: KGHDR, SFDVKD. In DNA form, the CDR3 reads TGTGCCACCAGTGATGGGAGCAGGAGCATCTATAATTCACCCCTCCACTTT. Translation gives CATSDGSRSIYNSPLHF.

The genes are TRBV4-1 and TRBJ2-4, with D possibly being TRBD1 (5 bases). CDR3 size: 13 residues. Trimming took 4 bases from V and 6 from J, leaving 10 bases between them. Looked up from germline, CDR1 is MGHRA and CDR2 is YSYEKL. The CDR3 nucleotides read TGCGCCAGCAGCCCATCCGACAGAAACATTCAGTACTTC. Translation gives CASSPSDRNIQYF.

The chain couples TRBV25-1 to TRBJ1-1, with TRBD1 matching over 7 bases. The ends lost 8 bases at V and 6 bases at J; junction bases unmatched: 21. Germline V lookup: CDR1 MGHDK, CDR2 SYGVNS. There are 17 residues in the CDR3. The CDR3: CASQEGTAMGTESEAFF. The CDR3 region has the DNA TGTGCCAGCCAAGAAGGGACAGCGATGGGGACGGAGTCTGAAGCTTTCTTT.

CDR3 coding DNA: TGCGCCAGCAGCTTGGACCCGAGGTTCAATGAGCAGTTCTTC. Translated: CASSLDPRFNEQFF. This chain joins TRBV5-1 and TRBJ2-1; D remains ambiguous. This CDR3 has 14 amino acids. Germline CDR1 is SGHRS and CDR2 is YFSETQ. Trimming cost V 0 bases and J 6 bases, with 10 bases left between them.

The genes are TRBV19 and TRBJ1-5, with no clear D. The CDR3 is 15 amino acids. Germline V gives CDR1 LNHDA, CDR2 SQIVND (reference sequence). Trimming took off 1 base at V and 2 bases at J, with 9 bases between the two ends. CDR3 nucleotide sequence: TGTGCCAGTAGTATAGGGCCCCGGGGCAATCAGCCCCAGCATTTT. Its translation: CASSIGPRGNQPQHF.

V and J are TRBV5-4 and TRBJ2-7; 12 bases fit TRBD1. V lost 1 base and J lost 5; bases outside the gene matches: 7. This CDR3 has 16 amino acids. CDR1 is SGHNT and CDR2 is YYREEE in the germline V gene (reference sequence). The CDR3 is CASSLLIGTGGNEQYF. The CDR3 nucleotides read TGTGCCAGCAGCTTGCTTATCGGGACAGGGGGCAACGAGCAGTACTTC.

The rearrangement joins TRBV19 to TRBJ2-2; D call uncertain. The germline CDR1 and CDR2 sequences are LNHDA and SQIVND (reference sequence). This CDR3 has 13 amino acids. The ends were cut back, 3 bases at V and 7 bases at J, with 9 bases in the middle. Written as DNA, the CDR3 is TGTGCCAGTAGTATGAGTGCTAACGGGGAGCTGTTTTTT. Translated, it gives CASSMSANGELFF.